This record covers a single T cell receptor beta chain. The antigen is not known. The source of the sample is a study of beta chain features in type 1 diabetes. Study as a whole: Across the samples, some 99 million sorted cells were examined in total.

The study reverse transcribed the entire isolated RNA, so it sequenced expressed TCRB transcripts. Clones were read by immunoSEQ multiplex PCR, and TCRdb kept only the in-frame ones, dropping some. The table shows roughly 260,000 clones, with roughly 10% occurring only once. Trimming took 5 bases from V and 5 from J; bases not matched to a gene: 7. This CDR3 spans 14 amino acids. The germline gives CDR1 MNHEY, CDR2 SVGAGI. Points from the study as a whole: Moderate yet significant TCRB CDR3 shortening was seen in Type 1 diabetes patients in all four CD4+ subsets. For type 1 diabetes patients, VDJ junctions showed fewer insertions and more deletions.

This chain uses TRBV6-5 with TRBJ2-5, with TRBD1 matching over 8 bases. The receptor was derived from a man aged 25-45 years with type 1 diabetes. The sequencing input was naive CD4+ T cells from blood. The CDR3 is CASSTRTGKETQYF. The DNA for the CDR3 is TGTGCCAGCAGTACTCGGACAGGGAAGGAGACCCAGTACTTC.